This T cell receptor beta chain stems from a study of CD8 T cells in Susac syndrome. Overall study: Patients with Susac syndrome were therapy-naive, on corticosteroids, or on intravenous immunoglobulin alone at the time that blood was drawn. Study-wide findings and caveats: An acknowledgment was made by the study that its TCR sequencing and HLA analysis involved relatively few individuals.

As to this clonotype: The antigen is not known.

An input of about 0.5 to 1 ug of RNA was subjected to reverse transcription using random hexamers. TCRdb passed the immunoSEQ multiplex PCR reads through MiXCR, listing each CDR3 protein once. Of 140,000 or so distinct CDR3 sequences detected, roughly 95% appear once; the ten largest clones hold 0.065% to 0.1%. The V gene end was trimmed by 3 bases and the J gene end by 0 bases; junction bases not matched to a gene: 10. The CDR3 consists of 18 residues. The germline CDR1 and CDR2 sequences are LNHDA and SQIVND (reference sequence). The TCR comes from a human donor with Susac syndrome. Sequencing input: CD4+ T cells from PBMCs. The chain has TRBV19 and TRBJ2-1, with TRBD1 identical over 8 bases. CDR3 residues: CASSIGQGPLSSYNEQFF. CDR3 in DNA: TGTGCCAGTAGTATCGGACAGGGCCCCCTTAGCTCCTACAATGAGCAGTTCTTC.